This is a list of T cell receptor beta chains from one sample in a study of OX40 agonist ivuxolimab in advanced cancers. Assay: immunoSEQ multiplex PCR; the TCRdb copy retains only in-frame clones and omits some. The sample lists tens of thousands of clones, about 90% occurring once. The specimen was CD4+ or CD8+ T cells sorted from blood, collected in a trial of the OX40 agonist ivuxolimab. The source is an adult with an advanced solid tumor such as melanoma, head and neck, liver or kidney cancer. The CDR3 runs from the conserved cysteine through the conserved F or W. A D gene is named only where the DNA matches it firmly. Clone size is not always given. Where it is, it says once, few, many or a class for expanded clones.

TRBJ2-1	TRBD2	TRBV2	-	CASSEISGPFGEQFF	TGTGCCAGCAGTGAAATTAGCGGGCCATTCGGTGAGCAGTTCTTC
TRBJ2-7	TRBD2	TRBV14	once	CASSQDFPSGSSYEQYF	TGTGCCAGCAGCCAAGATTTCCCTAGCGGGAGCTCCTACGAGCAGTACTTC
TRBJ1-4	-	TRBV6-5	-	CASSSPAGKEEKLFF	TGTGCCAGCAGTTCTCCGGCAGGGAAGGAAGAAAAACTGTTTTTT
TRBJ1-5	-	TRBV6-1	-	CASSEPWGGYSNQPQHF	TGTGCCAGCAGTGAGCCATGGGGGGGGTATAGCAATCAGCCCCAGCATTTT
TRBJ2-7	TRBD2	TRBV7-8	-	CASSFLAGQGSYEQYF	TGTGCCAGCAGCTTCCTAGCGGGGCAGGGATCCTACGAGCAGTACTTC
TRBJ2-7	TRBD2	TRBV4-1	-	CASSPEFSGTSEYEQYF	TGCGCCAGCAGCCCCGAATTTTCCGGGACTAGCGAGTACGAGCAGTACTTC
TRBJ1-3	TRBD1	TRBV7-9	-	CASSLDRGPSGNTIYF	TGTGCCAGCAGCCTAGACAGGGGCCCCTCTGGAAACACCATATATTTT
TRBJ1-1	-	TRBV11-3	-	CASSPGRAGRAEAFF	TGTGCCAGCAGCCCTGGACGGGCAGGTAGGGCTGAAGCTTTCTTT
TRBJ1-1	-	TRBV6-5	once	CASSYEGENTEAFF	TGTGCCAGCAGTTACGAAGGGGAGAACACTGAAGCTTTCTTT
TRBJ1-1	-	TRBV11-2	-	CASSLRRTEAFF	TGTGCCAGCAGCTTAAGGAGGACTGAAGCTTTCTTT
TRBJ2-5	-	TRBV11-2	-	CASSLGTTLQSATQYF	TGTGCCAGCAGCTTAGGAACAACACTGCAATCTGCGACCCAGTACTTC
TRBJ1-5	-	TRBV28	-	CASTPYSNQPQHF	TGTGCCAGCACCCCGTATAGCAATCAGCCCCAGCATTTT
TRBJ1-6	-	TRBV30	-	CAWTGRSATSPLHF	TGTGCCTGGACTGGTAGGAGTGCGACCTCACCCCTCCACTTT
TRBJ2-7	-	TRBV6-5	-	CASRTGGSYEQYF	TGTGCCAGCAGAACGGGCGGATCCTACGAGCAGTACTTC
TRBJ1-1	-	TRBV7-8	-	CASSPRGQSEAFF	TGTGCCAGCAGCCCCCGCGGGCAGTCTGAAGCTTTCTTT
TRBJ1-2	-	TRBV11-2	-	CASSLSVFGYTF	TGTGCCAGCAGCTTAAGTGTGTTCGGCTACACCTTC
TRBJ2-2	TRBD2	TRBV12-5	-	CASGGSGANTGELFF	TGTGCTAGTGGCGGGAGCGGGGCCAACACCGGGGAGCTGTTTTTT
TRBJ2-5	TRBD2	TRBV4-1	-	CASSRGSGRAEETQYF	TGCGCCAGCAGCCGGGGTAGCGGGAGGGCCGAAGAGACCCAGTACTTC
TRBJ2-1	TRBD2	TRBV19	-	CASSTRLAHEQFF	TGTGCCAGTAGTACGAGACTAGCCCATGAGCAGTTCTTC
TRBJ2-1	TRBD2	TRBV4-1	few	CASSQRLAGESYNEQFF	TGCGCCAGCAGCCAGCGTCTAGCGGGAGAGTCCTACAATGAGCAGTTCTTC
TRBJ2-1	-	TRBV6-5	once	CASSYGNEQFF	TGTGCCAGCAGTTACGGGAATGAGCAGTTCTTC
TRBJ2-7	-	TRBV6-5	-	CASSYSTGTYEQYF	TGTGCCAGCAGTTACTCGACAGGCACCTACGAGCAGTACTTC
TRBJ1-2	-	TRBV6-5	-	CVVTPNYGYTF	TGTGTCGTTACACCCAACTATGGCTACACCTTC
TRBJ2-7	TRBD1	TRBV6-5	-	CASSYSARGLEQYF	TGTGCCAGCAGTTACTCGGCCAGGGGGCTCGAGCAGTACTTC
TRBJ2-3	TRBD1	TRBV6-6	-	CASRGQGASTDTQYF	TGTGCCAGCAGGGGACAGGGGGCTAGCACAGATACGCAGTATTTT
TRBJ1-5	-	TRBV15	few	CATSREIPYSNQPQHF	TGTGCCACCAGCAGAGAAATCCCATATAGCAATCAGCCCCAGCATTTT
TRBJ2-1	TRBD1	TRBV29-1	-	CSDRGQGAGNEQFF	TGCAGCGACCGGGGACAGGGGGCCGGGAATGAGCAGTTCTTC
TRBJ1-2	-	TRBV7-3	-	CASSLGGASGYTF	TGTGCCAGCAGCTTAGGGGGGGCGTCCGGCTACACCTTC
TRBJ1-1	-	TRBV14	-	CASSNRNWNTEAFF	TGTGCCAGCAGCAACAGAAATTGGAACACTGAAGCTTTCTTT
TRBJ1-4	TRBD1	TRBV6-1	-	CASSELGQDEKLFF	TGTGCCAGCAGTGAATTGGGACAGGATGAAAAACTGTTTTTT
TRBJ2-5	TRBD2	TRBV11-1	-	CASSSRLAGGPQYF	TGTGCCAGCAGCTCGCGACTAGCGGGAGGGCCCCAGTACTTC
TRBJ2-6	TRBD1	TRBV19	-	CASSWDRVSGANVLTF	TGTGCCAGTAGTTGGGACAGGGTGTCTGGGGCCAACGTCCTGACTTTC
TRBJ2-7	TRBD2	TRBV6-5	once	CATGGSYEQYF	TGTGCCACGGGGGGTTCCTACGAGCAGTACTTC
TRBJ2-1	TRBD2	TRBV27	-	CASSSIAGGYNEQFF	TGTGCCAGCAGTTCCATAGCGGGAGGCTACAATGAGCAGTTCTTC
TRBJ2-1	-	TRBV7-6	-	CASRGVNEQFF	TGTGCCAGCAGGGGGGTAAATGAGCAGTTCTTC
TRBJ2-5	TRBD1	TRBV6-5	-	CASSQSLTGMETQYF	TGTGCCAGCAGTCAAAGCCTGACAGGGATGGAGACCCAGTACTTC
TRBJ2-2	-	TRBV21-1	-	CASSNQSSETGELFF	TGTGCCAGCAGCAACCAATCTAGCGAGACCGGGGAGCTGTTTTTT
TRBJ1-3	TRBD1	TRBV4-1	-	CASTLQGTGNTIYF	TGCGCCAGCACCCTACAGGGGACTGGAAACACCATATATTTT
TRBJ1-6	-	TRBV11-3	-	CASSFYHNSPLHF	TGTGCCAGCAGCTTCTATCATAATTCACCCCTCCACTTT
TRBJ2-1	-	TRBV27	-	CASSIGTSLAEEQFF	TGTGCCAGCAGTATCGGGACTTCTTTAGCAGAGGAGCAGTTCTTC
TRBJ2-1	TRBD1	TRBV9	-	CASSARMTGSLSYNEQFF	TGTGCCAGCAGCGCACGAATGACAGGGTCGTTATCCTACAATGAGCAGTTCTTC
TRBJ2-3	TRBD2	TRBV7-9	-	CASGLAGSTDTQYF	TGTGCCAGTGGACTAGCGGGTAGCACAGATACGCAGTATTTT
TRBJ1-2	TRBD1	TRBV9	once	CASSVTYWDSGYTF	TGTGCCAGCAGCGTAACTTATTGGGACAGTGGCTACACCTTC
TRBJ2-5	-	TRBV5-6	-	CASSLVDRPRGTQYF	TGTGCCAGCAGCTTGGTGGACAGACCTCGGGGGACCCAGTACTTC
TRBJ1-5	TRBD1	TRBV19	once	CASSIDPTGYSNQPQHF	TGTGCCAGTAGTATAGATCCGACAGGGTATAGCAATCAGCCCCAGCATTTT
TRBJ2-5	TRBD2	TRBV6-5	-	CAGGDPQETQYF	TGTGCCGGGGGGGACCCCCAAGAGACCCAGTACTTC
TRBJ2-1	-	TRBV15	-	CATSRGRQTTSRRDSTYNEQFF	TGTGCCACCAGCAGAGGCCGGCAGACAACGAGCAGGAGGGACTCGACCTACAATGAGCAGTTCTTC
TRBJ2-7	TRBD2	TRBV2	once	CASKSAGEAAEQYF	TGTGCCAGCAAGTCAGCGGGGGAGGCGGCCGAGCAGTACTTC
TRBJ1-2	-	TRBV11-2	-	CASSLDVTGYGYTF	TGTGCCAGCAGCTTAGATGTTACAGGCTATGGCTACACCTTC
TRBJ2-5	TRBD2	TRBV27	-	CASSPTGGLDWETQYF	TGTGCCAGCAGCCCAACGGGGGGATTGGATTGGGAGACCCAGTACTTC
TRBJ2-1	TRBD2	TRBV13	-	CASSPRGTSAFGEQFF	TGTGCCAGCAGCCCCCGGGGGACTAGCGCCTTTGGCGAGCAGTTCTTC
TRBJ2-2	-	TRBV10-2	-	CASSDYGLNTGELFF	TGCGCCAGCAGTGATTACGGTCTGAACACCGGGGAGCTGTTTTTT
TRBJ2-5	TRBD2	TRBV27	-	CASKWASGTQETQYF	TGTGCCAGCAAATGGGCTAGCGGGACCCAAGAGACCCAGTACTTC
TRBJ1-1	-	TRBV6-1	-	CASSEAQEQVGAAFF	TGTGCCAGCAGTGAAGCGCAAGAACAGGTTGGGGCAGCTTTCTTT
TRBJ2-1	TRBD2	TRBV9	-	CASSERTSGRRNEQFF	TGTGCCAGCAGCGAAAGGACTAGCGGGAGGCGAAATGAGCAGTTCTTC
TRBJ1-5	-	TRBV2	-	CASSESYSNQPQHF	TGTGCCAGCAGTGAGAGTTATAGCAATCAGCCCCAGCATTTT
TRBJ1-6	-	TRBV7-8	-	CASSPAPGGRSPLHF	TGTGCCAGCAGCCCCGCCCCCGGGGGCAGGTCACCCCTCCACTTT